Shown below are 17 T cell receptor beta chains from a single sample sequenced in a study of shared clonotypes between healthy human individuals. The data were produced by immunoSEQ multiplex PCR, yet TCRdb's version contains in-frame clones alone and is incomplete. The table shows about 1.1 million clones, with 70% to 80% occurring only once. Source material: memory CD4+ T cells from PBMCs. Subset denoted: CD45RA-negative fraction. These receptors came from a man younger than 35 in good health. Some clones in this sample may be carry-over from other donors' samples.

The gene calls are TRBV28 and TRBJ2-2; 9 bases match TRBD2. V trimming: 4 bases; J trimming: 7 bases; junction bases outside the gene matches: 7. Germline CDR1 and CDR2: MDHEN and SYDVKM. The CDR3 sequence is 15 residues long. For the CDR3, the DNA is TGTGCCAGCAGTTATAGCGGGAGTGGGCACGGGGAGCTGTTTTTT. This sequence encodes CASSYSGSGHGELFF.

The chain uses TRBV4-1 and TRBJ2-3, with 12 bases that match TRBD2. The CDR3 contains 17 residues. The V segment lost 1 base and the J segment 4 bases; nucleotides outside the gene matches: 6. Germline V gene data show CDR1 as MGHRA and CDR2 as YSYEKL. CDR3 region: CASSQVASGRDADTQYF. The CDR3 coding sequence is TGCGCCAGCAGCCAAGTGGCTAGCGGGAGGGACGCAGATACGCAGTATTTT.

The rearrangement joins TRBV9 to TRBJ2-2; 8 nucleotides match TRBD1. V lost 3 bases and J lost 2; bases outside the gene matches: 6. The CDR3 loop spans 16 amino acids. Germline CDR1 reads SGDLS; CDR2 reads YYNGEE. The CDR3 DNA follows: TGTGCCAGCAGCGAGACCAGGGGGCTTAACACCGGGGAGCTGTTTTTT. This translates into CASSETRGLNTGELFF.

The V gene is TRBV5-1, the J gene TRBJ1-2, with 10 bases aligning to TRBD1. Trimming took 6 bases from V and 0 from J; bases not matched to a gene: 8. The length of the CDR3 is 16 residues. Per germline, CDR1 SGHRS and CDR2 YFSETQ. The DNA of the CDR3 is TGCGCCAGCAAGGTTTCAGGGACAGGGGCTAACTATGGCTACACCTTC. This sequence encodes CASKVSGTGANYGYTF.

The chain joins TRBV7-2 to TRBJ1-3; perhaps TRBD1 as D (5 bases). This CDR3 has 16 residues. The ends were cut back, 5 bases at V and 0 bases at J, with 14 bases in the middle. Germline V gene lookup returns CDR1 SGHTA and CDR2 FQGNSA. The CDR3 nucleotides are TGTGCCAGCAGCCCGGGACCGGTTACCTCTGGAAACACCATATATTTT. It translates to CASSPGPVTSGNTIYF.

This clone was detected once. The chain combines TRBV15 with TRBJ2-2; D gene uncertain. Germline CDR1 LNHNV, CDR2 YYDKDF (reference sequence). V gave up 0 bases and J gave up 6 bases, with 11 bases separating them. This CDR3 spans 15 amino acids. CDR3 DNA sequence: TGTGCCACCAGCAGAGACCGGGTTGGAGCCGGGGAGCTGTTTTTT. This translates into CATSRDRVGAGELFF. Combining the CDR3 with reference TRBV15 and TRBJ2-2 gives the whole variable domain DAMVIQNPRYQVTQFGKPVTLSCSQTLNHNVMYWYQQKSSQAPKLLFHYYDKDFNNEADTPDNFQSRRPNTSFCFLDIRSPGLGDTAMYLCATSRDRVGAGELFFGEGSRLTVL.

V gene TRBV28 combines with J gene TRBJ1-2; D is perhaps TRBD1 (6 bases). This CDR3 region has 14 residues. Germline CDR1 and CDR2: MDHEN and SYDVKM. The V end lost 7 bases, the J end lost 4 bases, and 16 bases lay between the germline ends. The CDR3 protein is CASTNSPGVYGYTF. CDR3 DNA: TGTGCCAGCACCAATTCCCCAGGGGTCTATGGCTACACCTTC.

The CDR3 is CASSPTGTRVSEQYF. The CDR3 nucleotides are TGTGCCAGCAGCCCGACCGGGACTAGAGTTAGCGAGCAGTACTTC. V and J are TRBV9 and TRBJ2-7; 8 bases align to TRBD2. This CDR3 region has 15 residues. Trimming took 4 bases from V and 6 from J; bases not matched to a gene: 12. Per the germline V gene, CDR1 is SGDLS and CDR2 is YYNGEE.

The gene calls are TRBV7-3 and TRBJ2-2; TRBD2 matches at 8 bases. Unmatched junction bases numbered 9, after V lost 1 base and J lost 5 bases. The CDR3 is made up of 17 amino acids. Germline V gives CDR1 SGHTA, CDR2 FQGTGA. The CDR3 reads CASSLIPGGAATGELFF. The CDR3 DNA is TGTGCCAGCAGCTTAATCCCCGGGGGGGCTGCAACCGGGGAGCTGTTTTTT.

This sequence joins TRBV6-5 and TRBJ2-7; 7 positions agree with TRBD1. V was clipped by 6 bases and J by 11 bases; unmatched bases: 7. This CDR3 spans 11 amino acids. Germline lookup yields CDR1 MNHEY and CDR2 SVGAGI. Here the CDR3 DNA reads TGTGCCAGCAGCACGACAGGGCGGGAGTACTTC. Amino acid sequence: CASSTTGREYF.

The chain carries TRBV29-1 and TRBJ2-3; D call uncertain. The CDR3 runs to 15 residues. Germline loops: CDR1 SQVTM, CDR2 ANQGSEA. With 4 bases removed from V and 0 bases from J, the gap between germline ends came to 14 bases. The CDR3 region has the DNA TGCAGCGTTGGCGTTAGCAGTACTAGCACAGATACGCAGTATTTT. Translating it yields CSVGVSSTSTDTQYF.

V and J are TRBV7-9 and TRBJ2-1; D is unresolved. With 4 bases removed from V and 7 bases from J, the gap between germline ends came to 17 bases. Germline CDR1 is SEHNR and CDR2 is FQNEAQ (reference sequence). This CDR3 has 15 amino acids. This chain's CDR3 is CASSSVRLRRNEQFF. The CDR3 DNA sequence: TGTGCCAGCAGCTCCGTCCGATTACGACGGAATGAGCAGTTCTTC.

V is TRBV7-3 and J is TRBJ2-2, with a tentative D call TRBD1 (6 bases). The ends were cut back, 5 bases at V and 1 base at J, with 8 bases in the middle. This CDR3 is built from 14 residues. Germline-derived CDR1 and CDR2 are SGHTA and FQGTGA. The DNA for the CDR3 is TGTGCCAGCAGCCCGGGACAGAACACCGGGGAGCTGTTTTTT. Translation: CASSPGQNTGELFF.

Comments on this clone: The same CDR3 is also encoded by other DNA sequences in this sample. CDR3 in amino acids: CASSPGQGTDTQYF. The CDR3 bases are TGTGCCAGCTCCCCAGGACAGGGGACAGATACGCAGTATTTT. The chain links TRBV6-1 to TRBJ2-3; 9 bases align to TRBD1. The germline V gene encodes CDR1 MNHNS and CDR2 SASEGT. This CDR3 spans 14 amino acids. V shed 8 bases and J 3 bases; nucleotides not matched to a gene: 6.

This sequence joins TRBV18 and TRBJ1-4, with a tentative D call TRBD1 (5 bases). There are 15 residues in the CDR3. Germline V gene data show CDR1 as KGHSH and CDR2 as LQKENI. The germline V and J ends were trimmed by 3 bases and 6 bases, with 14 bases remaining between them. CDR3 residues: CASSPSRDGDEKLFF. The CDR3 nucleotides are TGTGCCAGCTCACCGAGCAGGGATGGCGATGAAAAACTGTTTTTT.

This rearrangement joins TRBV7-8 to TRBJ2-1; weak D call: TRBD2 (5 bases). Deletions cut 5 bases from V and 10 bases from J, with 9 bases between. The CDR3 is made up of 11 amino acids. CDR1 SGHVS and CDR2 FQNEAQ come from the germline V gene. In DNA form, the CDR3 reads TGTGCCAGCAGCCGCGAGGGAGAGCAGTTCTTC. Amino acid sequence: CASSREGEQFF. Complete variable domain (other parts from reference TRBV7-8 and TRBJ2-1): GAGVSQSPRYKVAKRGQDVALRCDPISGHVSLFWYQQALGQGPEFLTYFQNEAQLDKSGLPSDRFFAERPEGSVSTLKIQRTQQEDSAVYLCASSREGEQFFGPGTRLTVL.

This clone has a single count. The chain recombines TRBV27 with TRBJ2-3, with 10 bases aligning to TRBD2. Per germline, CDR1 MNHEY and CDR2 SMNVEV (reference sequence). The CDR3 is made up of 14 amino acids. Losses at the gene ends were 4 bases for V and 8 bases for J; bases not matched to a gene: 6. The CDR3 DNA reads as TGTGCCAGCAGTTCTAGCGGGGGTGGGGGTACGCAGTATTTT. This translates into CASSSSGGGGTQYF.